This TCR beta chain was retrieved from a study of cytomegalovirus exposure and HLA in healthy donors (dated by TCRdb to about 2017). Study-level background: In an earlier analysis of some 610 of the donors, 250 to 350 Gb of sequence data and about 110 million unique TCR beta sequences from roughly 180 million T cells were reported. About 280 gigabases of sequencing data and roughly 80 million unique TCR sequences made up an early release that covered roughly 670 HLA-typed donors. The genetic ancestry cluster associated with self-reported Caucasian donors included 81% of the 350 to 500 genotyped donors. The study was designed to test whether signatures of past pathogen exposure could be identified by cataloging public T cell receptors. The study used immunosequencing to profile the T cell repertoires of around 600 subjects and linked those repertoires to cytomegalovirus serostatus. Along with the roughly 700-subject first cohort, a separate validation cohort of over a hundred different subjects was used. To predict cytomegalovirus infection status, the study brought together high-throughput TCR immunosequencing, statistical association of individual TCRs with disease status, and machine learning. In a later analysis, previously published TCR beta repertoires from roughly 710 donors were re-analyzed and high-resolution HLA genotyping was added so that TCR occurrence patterns could be studied. Rather than using new phenotypic data, the later analysis identified candidate immune exposures from TCR beta sequences and from how often those sequences occurred across donors. An earlier analysis of several hundred of the donors applied high-throughput TCR beta sequencing to assess whether each TCR beta V gene segment acted as functional or pseudogenic. Donor age, sex, ethnicity and CMV serostatus were compiled alongside the repertoire data. A later genetic analysis took genome-wide SNP genotypes for about 55% of the 666 donors and used that subset as a discovery cohort. Every repertoire in the discovery cohort had been generated on one and the same sequencing platform. HLA typing covered class I and class II loci at four-digit resolution. The number of typed donors differed by locus: about 629-630 for A, B, C, DRB1 and DQB1; 522 for DQA1; roughly 600 for DPA1; and some 450 for DPB1. Because of strong linkage in the cohort, roughly five DR-DQ haplotypes were treated as single units for association and clustering. On average, around 230,000 unique TCR beta nucleotide sequences were sequenced per donor among 398 genotyped donors of the cohort, with roughly 18% of those sequences being non-productive. Here is what the overall study found, with its caveats: According to a later analysis, parvovirus B19, influenza, CMV and Epstein-Barr virus appeared linked to several top co-occurrence clusters. A few of the identified cytomegalovirus-associated TCR beta chains were confirmed in vitro to be specific for cytomegalovirus antigens. Linkage disequilibrium might explain the correlated functional status among segregating V segments, but an unknown experimental factor could not be ruled out. While some public TCRs were present in many individuals, most TCR sequences turned up only very rarely across donors. When HLA alleles, especially DR and DQ, strongly co-occurred, attributing TCR associations to individual alleles was difficult. A cluster of highly shared sequence variants was judged likely to be a technical artifact of the sequencing pipeline. In both the original and validation cohorts, the classifier was reported to diagnose cytomegalovirus status with high specificity and sensitivity. HLA typing was unavailable for some donors at each locus, so association tests used only the typed subset. Broadly in line with IMGT annotations, most TCR beta V segments showed up in productive rearrangements about 87% or about 30% of the time in an earlier analysis of 587 of the donors. Because the 87-base-pair reads could not distinguish some IMGT-functional V segments, including TRBV6-2 and TRBV6-3, those segments were excluded. V-gene and J-gene trimming of TCR beta chains was associated with a missense DCLRE1C variant in a later genetic analysis, and the association was replicated in an independent cohort. According to a later genetic analysis, donors in an Asian-associated ancestry cluster had fewer N-insertions in productive TCRs than the approximately 700-donor mean. Because counts were too low, roughly 16 rarely observed V segments, including chromosome 9 orphons, were excluded from the earlier analysis of around 640 of the donors. Roughly uniform sequencing depth across donors was assumed in presence/absence analyses, although this assumption may not hold. Specific HLA alleles were associated with 16,951 TCR beta sequences at a false discovery rate of 0.05 in a later analysis. According to the authors, the approach could potentially be generalized to other disease states and immunological phenotypes. In a later analysis, HLA-associated TCR beta chains showed more clonal expansion and lower generation probabilities than non-associated chains that were equally common. A total of 150 or so TCR beta chains were listed by the study as associated with cytomegalovirus. According to a later analysis, most CMV-associated TCR beta chains appeared to be HLA-restricted, and the HLA associations seemed to be driven largely by CMV exposure. A further reported finding was that TCR beta sequences accurately predicted the HLA-A and HLA-B alleles for most subjects in the first cohort. Only TCR beta chains were sequenced in this cohort, and the absence of alpha or paired-chain data limited detectable features. In a later analysis, the rate of TCR association differed among HLA loci, with DRB1 alleles having the most associated TCRs and HLA-C alleles having the fewest. For the cohort, immune exposure information was limited to CMV serostatus.

Library preparation employed the immunoSEQ multiplex PCR assay. For the multiplex PCR, a mixture combining 60 forward primers for TCR Vbeta segments and 13 reverse primers for TCR Jbeta segments was used. The CDR3 region of rearranged TCR beta genes was amplified from genomic DNA by a multiplex PCR assay. Amplified TCR beta libraries were sequenced as 87-base-pair reads on the Illumina HiSeq System. Processing in the source paper ran as follows. A later analysis tallied tens of millions of unique TCR beta chains across the 650 to 750 repertoires, and about 10 million of those chains were shared by two or more donors. Raw reads were error-corrected and collapsed into unique sequences with a nearest-neighbor algorithm that merged closely related sequences to remove PCR and sequencing errors. V, D and J gene segments were assigned by aligning CDR3 sequences to IMGT reference sequences. For a sequence to be retained, a match of at least six nucleotides was required to both a V gene segment and a J gene segment. A rearrangement counted as productive if the CDR3 had no stop codons and remained in frame with V and J, and every other rearrangement counted as non-productive. CDR3 was defined according to IMGT convention as the region running from the second conserved V-encoded cysteine to the conserved J-encoded phenylalanine. The earlier analysis of 500 to 750 of the donors excluded any sequence lacking an unambiguous match to a single V gene segment. An earlier analysis of a few hundred of the donors classified V segments as functional when productive rearrangements were above 56.7% and as segregating when the standard deviation between donors was above 5%. A statistical classification framework was built to diagnose cytomegalovirus status from the catalog of TCR beta chain sequences. In a later analysis, V and J genes were assigned by comparing TCR nucleotide sequences against IMGT/GENE-DB human TR gene sequences. The TCRdist pipeline was used in a later analysis to assign CDR3 sequences and most-parsimonious VDJ recombination scenarios. In a later analysis, each TCR beta chain was defined by its CDR3 amino acid sequence together with its V-gene family, and reads lacking a unique V-gene family were excluded. In a later analysis, 550 to 650 highly shared, low-generation-probability nucleotide sequences were removed to address suspected cross-contamination and a sequencing artifact. In a later analysis, a clonal expansion index was calculated for each public chain from normalized within-repertoire ranks of inferred template counts. A later analysis computed generation probabilities with a VDJ recombination model fitted to out-of-frame rearrangements, and checked the results against IGoR. In a later analysis, TCR-TCR, TCR-HLA and TCR-CMV co-occurrence was scored with hypergeometric tests, and a repertoire-size bias correction was applied to TCR pairs. False discovery rates were estimated in a later analysis by permuting HLA or CMV assignments 20 times. In a later analysis, co-occurring TCRs were grouped with DBSCAN, and TCRdist sequence similarity was added when clustering was performed within HLA-allele-positive subsets. For co-occurrence clustering, repertoires with fewer than 30,000 or more than 120,000 public chains were excluded, along with a handful of repertoires with anomalous nucleotide sharing. The source is immuneACCESS, and TCRdb retained only in-frame sequences with V and J called. Part of the clones is not carried over; for the studies checked, unresolved V genes explain less than half of this, and the remainder is unexplained. Clone size and V and J calls were adopted from that table, with D and trimming inferred from the DNA. Present in this sample are about 73,000 clones, roughly 82% of which were seen just once. Of the sample, under 15% falls within the top ten clones.

V is clipped by 0 bases and J by 3 bases, and the sequence between their germline boundaries is 9 bases long. The CDR3 holds 16 amino acids from the cysteine to the phenylalanine. The CDR3 DNA has 48 bases and is translated from base 1. According to the germline V gene, CDR1 reads SGHDN and CDR2 reads FVKESK. In regard to this clone: Its recognized antigen is unknown. Per-base qualities were not stored, and no clone one base away is much larger.

The cohort was made up of under 800 healthy bone marrow donors. All cohort members were sampled while nominally healthy, although unrecorded immune exposures were likely present. The donor tested CMV seronegative and was one of the 352 seronegative cohort members. A peripheral blood sample was provided by each donor, and peripheral blood mononuclear cells were used for TCR beta sequencing. The Qiagen DNeasy Blood Extraction Kit was used to extract genomic DNA from the blood cell samples. Sequenced: PBMCs. This chain is built from TRBV14 and TRBJ1-6, with the D gene not clear enough to name. The receptor was derived from a man aged 65-85 years in good health and CMV-seronegative. The DNA sequence reads TGTGCCAGCAGCCAAGACAGCGGGTTCTATAATTCACCCCTCCACTTT. Its protein reads: CASSQDSGFYNSPLHF.